The clone carrying this TCR beta chain was detected a few times. The antigen is unknown. These data originate in a study of spatial heterogeneity in lung cancer. The overall study: Sequences of the beta chain were consistently detected in greater numbers than alpha-chain sequences.

Germline CDR1 is MDHEN and CDR2 is SYDVKM. V lost 8 bases and J 1 base, leaving 17 bases between the germline ends. This CDR3 comprises 15 residues. Time point meaning: sample taken at primary tumor resection. The donors comprised some 72 untreated early-stage non-small cell lung cancer patients. The input material, whole RNA from tumor, nontumor lung or frozen PBMC, was sequenced unsorted. Study conclusions and caveats: How many expanded intratumoral alpha and beta TCRs were present tracked the tumor mutation count, which was a count of nonsynonymous mutations.

TCRdb reprocessed the 5' RACE reads with MiXCR, giving one entry per CDR3 protein. In the table there are around 95,000 distinct CDR3 sequences, roughly 4.5% of which are singletons. The sequence derives from a male donor with early-stage non-small cell lung cancer. Sequenced here: lung tumor tissue, sampled at surgery. V and J are TRBV28 and TRBJ1-2; a weak D match, TRBD1 (5 bases). The CDR3 is CASGGAGTVNYGYTF. Here the CDR3 DNA reads TGTGCCAGCGGAGGTGCCGGGACCGTTAACTATGGCTACACCTTC.